A single T cell receptor (beta chain) is shown here with its context. Its target is not known. Trimming took 9 bases from V and 0 from J, leaving 11 bases between them. Germline CDR1 and CDR2: SGHRS and YFSETQ. The CDR3 is made up of 13 amino acids. The sample comes from a study of beta chain features in type 1 diabetes. Study-level information: The number of sorted cells examined across all samples was roughly 100,000,000. Study findings and constraints: In the patient group, naive, central memory and Treg TCRB repertoires seemed more alike than in the healthy donor group. Junctions at VDJ sites from type 1 diabetes patients had fewer insertions and more deletions.

The whole isolated RNA underwent reverse transcription, so sequencing captured expressed TCRB transcripts. TCRdb's table, derived via immunoSEQ multiplex PCR, lists solely in-frame clones and lacks some. The table has roughly 300,000 clones, about 15% seen once. V gene TRBV5-1 combines with J gene TRBJ2-3; D gene uncertain. The sample consisted of central memory CD4+ T cells from blood. The source of this sequence is a man aged 30-40 years in good health. The CDR3 nucleotides are TGCGCCACCCGACTCGAGAGCACAGATACGCAGTATTTT. Translating gives CATRLESTDTQYF. Full variable domain (outside the CDR3, taken from reference TRBV5-1 and TRBJ2-3): KAGVTQTPRYLIKTRGQQVTLSCSPISGHRSVSWYQQTPGQGLQFLFEYFSETQRNKGNFPGRFSGRQFSNSRSEMNVSTLELGDSALYLCATRLESTDTQYFGPGTRLTVL.